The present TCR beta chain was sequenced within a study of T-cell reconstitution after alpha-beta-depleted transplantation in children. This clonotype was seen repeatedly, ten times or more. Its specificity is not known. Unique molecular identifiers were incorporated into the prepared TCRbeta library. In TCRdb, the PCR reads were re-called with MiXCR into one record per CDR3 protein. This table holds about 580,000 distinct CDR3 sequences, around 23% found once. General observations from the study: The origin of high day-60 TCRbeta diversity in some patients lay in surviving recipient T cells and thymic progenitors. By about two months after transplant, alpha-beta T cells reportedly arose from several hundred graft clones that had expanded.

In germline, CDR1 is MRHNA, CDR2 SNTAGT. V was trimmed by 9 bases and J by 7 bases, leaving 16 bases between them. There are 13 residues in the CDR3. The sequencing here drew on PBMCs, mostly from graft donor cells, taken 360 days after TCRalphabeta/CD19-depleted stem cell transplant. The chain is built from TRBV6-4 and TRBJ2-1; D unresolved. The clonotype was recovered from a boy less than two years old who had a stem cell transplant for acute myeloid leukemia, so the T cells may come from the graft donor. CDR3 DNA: TGTGCCAGACACGTTCAGTTTCCAAATGAGCAGTTCTTC. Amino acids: CARHVQFPNEQFF.